This is a list of T cell receptor beta chains from one sample in a study of blood T cell repertoires in COVID-19. Some clones are missing from TCRdb's copy, which holds only in-frame ones; the method was immunoSEQ multiplex PCR. The sample includes some 120,000 clones, approximately 85% of them seen just once. The sequenced sample was peripheral blood. The receptors here all came from a man aged 40-49 years with acute or convalescent COVID-19. CDR3s include the opening cysteine and the closing phenylalanine or tryptophan. D genes are given only for firm matches. A clone size is listed for some rows: how often the clone was seen (once, few, many), or a class if it is expanded.

D gene	V gene	CDR3 length	clone size	J gene	CDR3 DNA	CDR3 protein
-	TRBV2	13	once	TRBJ1-3	TGTGCCAGCAGCCGGAGTCCTGGAAACACCATATATTTT	CASSRSPGNTIYF
-	TRBV11-2	13	-	TRBJ2-7	TGTGCCAGCAGCTTAGTAGGGGCGCTCGAGCAGTACTTC	CASSLVGALEQYF
TRBD2	TRBV7-3	13	-	TRBJ2-1	TGTGCCAGCAGCATCCGGGAGGACAATGAGCAGTTCTTC	CASSIREDNEQFF
-	TRBV11-2	14	once	TRBJ2-7	TGTGCCAGCAGCTTAGGACTCCTCTCCTACGAGCAGTACTTC	CASSLGLLSYEQYF
TRBD2	TRBV20-1	14	-	TRBJ2-3	TGCAGTGCCAGTGGAGCGGGGTCCACAGATACGCAGTATTTT	CSASGAGSTDTQYF
TRBD2	TRBV24-1	15	-	TRBJ2-1	TGTGCCACCAGTGACACTAGCGGGAGCTACAATGAGCAGTTCTTC	CATSDTSGSYNEQFF
-	TRBV9	16	few	TRBJ1-3	TGTGCCAGCAGTACAACACAGGGCGCCTCTGGAAACACCATATATTTT	CASSTTQGASGNTIYF
-	TRBV18	13	-	TRBJ1-2	TGTGCCAGCTCACCAGACAGCGTGAAAGGCTACACCTTC	CASSPDSVKGYTF
TRBD2	TRBV5-1	17	-	TRBJ2-5	TGCGCCAGCAGCTTGTTTGCTAGCGGGAGGGCCGGGGAGACCCAGTACTTC	CASSLFASGRAGETQYF
-	TRBV5-8	16	-	TRBJ1-4	TGTGCCAGCAGCTTGAAACCGGCAGGGTTGGTGGGAAAACTGTTTTTT	CASSLKPAGLVGKLFF
TRBD1	TRBV5-1	15	-	TRBJ2-7	TGCGCCAGCAGTACAATCCATGGGACAGGGGAGGAGCAGTACTTC	CASSTIHGTGEEQYF
-	TRBV9	14	-	TRBJ1-6	TGTGCCAGCAGCGGACAAGCGGGATATTCACCCCTCCACTTT	CASSGQAGYSPLHF
TRBD1	TRBV7-2	13	-	TRBJ2-5	TGTGCCAGCAGCCCCGGGACAGTAGAGACCCAGTACTTC	CASSPGTVETQYF
TRBD2	TRBV11-3	14	-	TRBJ2-3	TGTGCCAGCAGCACGAGCGGGAGTCGGGATACGCAGTATTTT	CASSTSGSRDTQYF
TRBD1	TRBV7-9	14	-	TRBJ2-1	TGTGCCAGCACCCCACCGGTAGGGGGCCATGAGCAGTTCTTC	CASTPPVGGHEQFF
-	TRBV7-6	18	few	TRBJ1-6	TGTGCCAGCAGCTTAGCGCGGGGGGGGAGCTCCTATAATTCACCCCTCCACTTT	CASSLARGGSSYNSPLHF
-	TRBV28	15	-	TRBJ2-2	TGTGCCAGCAGTCCCCGCGTACCAGGTACCGGGGAGCTGTTTTTT	CASSPRVPGTGELFF
-	TRBV30	13	few	TRBJ1-1	TGTGCCTGGAGAGAACAGGCGCACACTGAAGCTTTCTTT	CAWREQAHTEAFF
TRBD2	TRBV19	16	-	TRBJ2-1	TGTGCCAGTAGTCTCCTGGGCGGGAGTAGGTACAATGAGCAGTTCTTC	CASSLLGGSRYNEQFF
-	TRBV5-1	16	-	TRBJ2-2	TGCGCCAGCAGCCCCCCACCCCTAGCCAACACCGGGGAGCTGTTTTTT	CASSPPPLANTGELFF
TRBD1	TRBV29-1	15	-	TRBJ2-2	TGCAGCGCCAGGACAGGGGGGACGAACACCGGGGAGCTGTTTTTT	CSARTGGTNTGELFF
-	TRBV27	15	many	TRBJ2-5	TGTGCCAGCAGTTCCACCCGGAATAGCGGAGAGACCCAGTACTTC	CASSSTRNSGETQYF
TRBD2	TRBV25-1	13	-	TRBJ2-5	TGTGCCAGCATTGAGCGGGGTCTAGAGACCCAGTACTTC	CASIERGLETQYF
TRBD1	TRBV4-1	16	-	TRBJ1-2	TGCGCCAGCAGCCCACTCCCGGGACAGGGAACGAGTGGCTACACCTTC	CASSPLPGQGTSGYTF
TRBD2	TRBV7-3	14	-	TRBJ2-5	TGTGCCAGCAGCTTGGGGGGGGGCCAAGAGACCCAGTACTTC	CASSLGGGQETQYF
-	TRBV7-2	13	-	TRBJ1-2	TGTGCCAGCAGCTTCCAGGGTACTTATGGCTACACCTTC	CASSFQGTYGYTF
TRBD2	TRBV7-7	15	-	TRBJ2-3	TGTGCTAGCGCGCAAGCGGGGGGGGCTGGAGATACGCAGTATTTT	CASAQAGGAGDTQYF
-	TRBV24-1	12	-	TRBJ2-1	TGTGCCACCAGTGACCGTACAAATGAGCAGTTCTTC	CATSDRTNEQFF
-	TRBV3-1/TRBV3-2	13	once	TRBJ1-1	TGTGCCAGCACCTCATCGCCGGGCACTGAAGCTTTCTTT	CASTSSPGTEAFF
-	TRBV6-2/TRBV6-3	15	-	TRBJ2-7	TGTGCCAGCAGTTTTGGACACGACAAGACGTACGAGCAGTACTTC	CASSFGHDKTYEQYF
TRBD2	TRBV6-2/TRBV6-3	15	-	TRBJ2-3	TGTGCCAGCAGTCCGCGGGGGTGGGGCACAGATACGCAGTATTTT	CASSPRGWGTDTQYF
TRBD1	TRBV6-5	15	-	TRBJ1-2	TGTGCCAGCAGTTCACAGGGGGCATTGGGCTATGGCTACACCTTC	CASSSQGALGYGYTF
-	TRBV2	14	-	TRBJ1-1	TGTGCCAGCAGTGAGAAGGGGTTCTGGACTGAAGCTTTCTTT	CASSEKGFWTEAFF
-	TRBV12-3/TRBV12-4	12	-	TRBJ2-1	TGTGCCAGCAGCCATACTAGGGCTGAGCAGTTCTTC	CASSHTRAEQFF
-	TRBV13	13	-	TRBJ2-3	TGTGCCAGCAGCCCTCGCCAGGCAGATACGCAGTATTTT	CASSPRQADTQYF